This T cell receptor beta chain appears in the sequencing data of a study of blood T cell repertoires in COVID-19. As originally analysed: For nucleated cells, counts were estimated from reference gene primer amplification. Profiling relied on immunoSEQ multiplex PCR, and the TCRdb table lists in-frame clones only, not all of them. The V and J calls and clone size are taken from that table; D and trimming were inferred from the DNA. Among tens of thousands of clones listed, about 90% were seen once. V was pared by 4 bases and J by 9 bases, with 12 bases of the junction left unmatched. Per germline, CDR1 SGDLS and CDR2 YYNGEE. The CDR3 has 15 amino acids.

The chain carries TRBV9 and TRBJ2-1, with 8 bases fitting TRBD1. The sample consisted of peripheral blood. The sequence was obtained from a human donor with active COVID-19. The donor label of this sample is uncertain. The DNA for the CDR3 is TGTGCCAGCAGCAAGAGGGCAGGGGGCGCGAGTGAGCAGTTCTTC. Translating gives CASSKRAGGASEQFF.